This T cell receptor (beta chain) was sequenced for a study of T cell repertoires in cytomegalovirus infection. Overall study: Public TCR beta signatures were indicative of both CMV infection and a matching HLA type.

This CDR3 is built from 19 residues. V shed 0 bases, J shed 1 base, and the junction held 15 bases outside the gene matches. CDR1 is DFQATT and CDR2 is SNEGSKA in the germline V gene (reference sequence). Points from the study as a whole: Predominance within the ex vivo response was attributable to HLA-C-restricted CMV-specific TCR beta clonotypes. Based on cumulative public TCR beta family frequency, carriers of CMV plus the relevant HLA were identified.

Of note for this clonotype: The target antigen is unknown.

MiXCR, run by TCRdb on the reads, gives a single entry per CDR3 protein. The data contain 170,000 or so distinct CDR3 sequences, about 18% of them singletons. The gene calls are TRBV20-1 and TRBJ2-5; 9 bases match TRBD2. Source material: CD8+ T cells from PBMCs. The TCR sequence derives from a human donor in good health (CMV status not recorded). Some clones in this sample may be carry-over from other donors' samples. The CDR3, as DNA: TGCAGTGCTAGAGATCAAAGCGGGGGGAACCGGGGGGTCCAAGAGACCCAGTACTTC. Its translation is CSARDQSGGNRGVQETQYF.